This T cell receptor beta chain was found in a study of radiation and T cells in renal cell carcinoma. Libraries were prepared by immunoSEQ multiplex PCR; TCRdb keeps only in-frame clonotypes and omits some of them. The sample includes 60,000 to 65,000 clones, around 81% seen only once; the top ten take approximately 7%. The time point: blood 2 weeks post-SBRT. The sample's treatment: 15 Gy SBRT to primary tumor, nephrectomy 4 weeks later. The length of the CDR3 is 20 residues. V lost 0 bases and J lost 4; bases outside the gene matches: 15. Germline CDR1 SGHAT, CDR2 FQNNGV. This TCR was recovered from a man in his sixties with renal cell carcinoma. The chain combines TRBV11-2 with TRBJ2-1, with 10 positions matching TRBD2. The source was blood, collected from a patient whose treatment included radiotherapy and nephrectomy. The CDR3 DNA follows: TGTGCCAGCAGCTTAGAATTCCAGCGGGGGGGTTTAAGGGTTTACAATGAGCAGTTCTTC. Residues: CASSLEFQRGGLRVYNEQFF.